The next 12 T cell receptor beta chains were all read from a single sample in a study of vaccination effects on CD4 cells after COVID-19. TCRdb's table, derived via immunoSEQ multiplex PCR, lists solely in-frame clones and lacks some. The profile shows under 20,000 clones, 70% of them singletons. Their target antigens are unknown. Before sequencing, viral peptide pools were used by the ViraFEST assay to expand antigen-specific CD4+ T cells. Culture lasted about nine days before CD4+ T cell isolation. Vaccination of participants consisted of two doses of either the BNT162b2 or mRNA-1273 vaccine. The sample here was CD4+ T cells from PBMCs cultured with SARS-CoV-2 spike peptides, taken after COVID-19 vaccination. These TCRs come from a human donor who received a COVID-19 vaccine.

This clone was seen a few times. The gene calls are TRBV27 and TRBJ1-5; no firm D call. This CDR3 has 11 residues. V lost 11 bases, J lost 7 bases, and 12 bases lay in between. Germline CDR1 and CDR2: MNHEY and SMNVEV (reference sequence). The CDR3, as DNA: TGTGCCCCTAGGAGGGAACAGCCCCAGCATTTT. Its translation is CAPRREQPQHF.

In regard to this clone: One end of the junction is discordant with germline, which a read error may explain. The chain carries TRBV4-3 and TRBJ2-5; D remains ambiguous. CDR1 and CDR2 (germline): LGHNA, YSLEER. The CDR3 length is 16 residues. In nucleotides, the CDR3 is TGCGCCAGCAGCCATGGGCAAGGCCGGGCACAAGGGACCCAGTACTTC. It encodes CASSHGQGRAQGTQYF.

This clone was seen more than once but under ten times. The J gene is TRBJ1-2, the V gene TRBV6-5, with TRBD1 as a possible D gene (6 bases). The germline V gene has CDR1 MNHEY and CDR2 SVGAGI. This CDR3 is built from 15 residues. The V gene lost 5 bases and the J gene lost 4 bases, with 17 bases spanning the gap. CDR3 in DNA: TGTGCCAGCAGTCAGAGAACGGGGGCCCTCTATGGCTACACCTTC. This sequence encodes CASSQRTGALYGYTF.

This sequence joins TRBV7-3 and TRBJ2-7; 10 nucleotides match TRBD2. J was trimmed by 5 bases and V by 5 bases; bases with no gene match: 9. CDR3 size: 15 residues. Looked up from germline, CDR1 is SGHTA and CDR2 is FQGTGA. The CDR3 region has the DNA TGTGCCAGCAGCCCCCGACTAGCGGGCCGCCACGAGCAGTACTTC. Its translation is CASSPRLAGRHEQYF. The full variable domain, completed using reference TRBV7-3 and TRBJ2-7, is GAGVSQTPSNKVTEKGKYVELRCDPISGHTALYWYRQSLGQGPEFLIYFQGTGAADDSGLPNDRFFAVRPEGSVSTLKIQRTERGDSAVYLCASSPRLAGRHEQYFGPGTRLTVT.

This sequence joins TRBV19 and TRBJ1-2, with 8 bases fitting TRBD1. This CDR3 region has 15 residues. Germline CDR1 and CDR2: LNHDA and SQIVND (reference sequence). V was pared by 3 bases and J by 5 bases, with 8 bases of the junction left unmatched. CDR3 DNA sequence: TGTGCCAGTAGTATGACAGGGGCTTCGAGGTATGGCTACACCTTC. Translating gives CASSMTGASRYGYTF.

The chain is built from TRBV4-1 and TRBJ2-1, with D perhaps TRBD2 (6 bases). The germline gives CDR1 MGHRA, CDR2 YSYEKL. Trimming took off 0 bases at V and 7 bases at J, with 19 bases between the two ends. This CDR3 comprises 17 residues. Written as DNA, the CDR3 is TGCGCCAGCAGCCAAGATGAAGCCGGGGGTTCATTGAATGAGCAGTTCTTC. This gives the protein CASSQDEAGGSLNEQFF.

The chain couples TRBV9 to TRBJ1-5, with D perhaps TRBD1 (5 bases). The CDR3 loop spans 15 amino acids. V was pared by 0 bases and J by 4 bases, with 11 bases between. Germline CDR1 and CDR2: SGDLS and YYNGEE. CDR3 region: CASSVAPGANQPQHF. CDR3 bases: TGTGCCAGCAGCGTAGCCCCCGGGGCGAATCAGCCCCAGCATTTT.

CDR3 residues: CASSAGLAQTTGTDTQYF. For the CDR3, the DNA is TGTGCCAGCAGCGCGGGACTAGCCCAGACCACCGGCACAGATACGCAGTATTTT. The chain couples TRBV3-1 (or the pseudogene TRBV3-2) to TRBJ2-3; the match to TRBD2 covers 9 bases. The trim removed 5 bases at V and 1 base at J, leaving 13 bases unmatched. CDR1 LGHDT and CDR2 YNNKEL come from the germline V gene (reference sequence). The CDR3 has 18 amino acids.

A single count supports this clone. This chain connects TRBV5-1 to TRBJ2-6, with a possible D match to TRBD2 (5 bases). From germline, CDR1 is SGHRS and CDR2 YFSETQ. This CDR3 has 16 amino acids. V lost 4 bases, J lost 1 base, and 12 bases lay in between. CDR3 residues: CASSPMPGSGANVLTF. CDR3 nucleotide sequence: TGCGCCAGCAGCCCGATGCCGGGATCTGGGGCCAACGTCCTGACTTTC.

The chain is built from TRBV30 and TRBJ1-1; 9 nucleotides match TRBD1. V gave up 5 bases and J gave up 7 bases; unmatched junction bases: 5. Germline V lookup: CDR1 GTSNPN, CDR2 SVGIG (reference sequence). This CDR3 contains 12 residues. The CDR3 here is CAWGQGLGEAFF. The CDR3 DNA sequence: TGTGCCTGGGGACAGGGGTTGGGTGAAGCTTTCTTT.

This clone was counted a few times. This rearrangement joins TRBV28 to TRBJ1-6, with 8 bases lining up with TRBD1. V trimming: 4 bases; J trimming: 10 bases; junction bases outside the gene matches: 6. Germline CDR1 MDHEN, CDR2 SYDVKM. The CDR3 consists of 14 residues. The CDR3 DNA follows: TGTGCCAGCAGTTCCCCCGGGACAGGATCACCCCTCCACTTT. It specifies CASSSPGTGSPLHF.

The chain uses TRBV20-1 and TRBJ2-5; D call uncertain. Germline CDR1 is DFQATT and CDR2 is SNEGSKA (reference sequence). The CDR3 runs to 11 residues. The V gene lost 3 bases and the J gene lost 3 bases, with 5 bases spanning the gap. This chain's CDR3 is CSASTKETQYF. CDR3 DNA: TGCAGTGCTAGCACGAAAGAGACCCAGTACTTC.